What follows are 10 T cell receptor beta chains derived from one specimen sequenced in a study of T cell repertoires in cytomegalovirus infection. TCRdb reprocessed the reads via MiXCR and lists one record per CDR3 protein. The table has 250,000 to 400,000 distinct CDR3 sequences, 20% to 25% seen once. These receptors' antigens are unknown. This sample comprised cultured PBMCs, obtained from culture after CMV antigen stimulation. Receptors originate from a human donor in good health (CMV status not recorded). Some clones in this sample may be carry-over from other donors' samples.

This clonotype turned up a few times. The rearrangement joins TRBV5-4 to TRBJ1-6; D might be TRBD1 (5 bases). Germline CDR1 and CDR2: SGHNT and YYREEE (reference sequence). The CDR3 runs 16 residues. The V gene lost 3 bases and the J gene lost 0 bases, with 10 bases spanning the gap. CDR3 amino acids: CASSSGSSSYNSPLHF. The DNA for the CDR3 is TGTGCCAGCAGCTCAGGGTCCAGCTCCTATAATTCACCCCTCCACTTT.

This clonotype was detected only a few times. The chain recombines TRBV12-3 or TRBV12-4 with TRBJ1-6; tentative D call: TRBD1 (5 bases). The ends were cut back, 0 bases at V and 8 bases at J, with 17 bases in the middle. CDR3 size: 17 residues. This chain's CDR3 is CASSLAPNRTPDSPLHF. The CDR3 coding sequence is TGTGCCAGCAGTTTAGCCCCCAACAGGACCCCAGATTCACCCCTCCACTTT.

The chain uses TRBV28 and TRBJ2-1; unclear D gene. Trimming removed 2 bases at V and 9 bases at J, with 8 bases between. CDR3 length: 12 residues. Germline V gene sequence: CDR1 MDHEN, CDR2 SYDVKM. This chain's CDR3 is CASSLMWAEQFF. For the CDR3, the DNA is TGTGCCAGCAGTTTAATGTGGGCTGAGCAGTTCTTC.

V and J are TRBV5-1 and TRBJ1-6; D call uncertain. Germline values: CDR1 SGHRS, CDR2 YFSETQ. The CDR3 extends over 15 amino acids. Trimming stripped 3 bases from V and 7 bases from J, with 14 bases between. Here the CDR3 reads CASSSPESANSPLHF. The CDR3 DNA is TGCGCCAGCAGCTCCCCGGAGAGCGCAAATTCACCCCTCCACTTT.

This clonotype has a count of ten or more. V is TRBV7-2 and J is TRBJ1-2; TRBD1 matches at 12 bases. Trimming at V came to 5 bases and at J to 8 bases, leaving 9 bases not matched to a gene. In germline, CDR1 is SGHTA, CDR2 FQGNSA. This CDR3 region has 15 residues. The CDR3 reads CASSPGQGARLGYTF. As DNA, the CDR3 is TGTGCCAGCAGCCCGGGACAGGGGGCCCGCCTGGGCTACACCTTC.

The V call is TRBV25-1, the J call TRBJ1-5, with D uncertain. Germline V gives CDR1 MGHDK, CDR2 SYGVNS. Trimming took 3 bases from V and 0 from J, leaving 3 bases between them. This CDR3 has 13 residues. The CDR3: CASSEYSNQPQHF. The CDR3, as DNA: TGTGCCAGCAGTGAGTATAGCAATCAGCCCCAGCATTTT.

Ten or more counts support this clonotype. The genes are TRBV10-3 and TRBJ2-1; TRBD2 aligns across 10 bases. Germline CDR1 and CDR2: ENHRY and SYGVKD. With 7 bases clipped from V and 8 bases from J, the junction kept 5 bases outside the gene matches. The CDR3 sequence is 13 residues long. The CDR3, as DNA: TGTGCCATCACTGGACTAGCGGAAGATGAGCAGTTCTTC. Amino acid sequence: CAITGLAEDEQFF.

The sample holds a few counts of this clonotype. The chain combines TRBV5-4 with TRBJ2-1; 12 positions agree with TRBD2. This CDR3 contains 16 residues. The germline CDR1 and CDR2 sequences are SGHNT and YYREEE (reference sequence). Trimming removed 4 bases from V and 3 bases from J; junction bases left unmatched: 5. As DNA, the CDR3 is TGTGCCAGCAGCCAAGGGACTAGCGGGCTCTACAATGAGCAGTTCTTC. This encodes CASSQGTSGLYNEQFF.

This clonotype appeared many times. The chain joins TRBV7-2 to TRBJ2-3; D possibly corresponds to TRBD2 (6 bases). The CDR3 covers 15 residues. V lost 3 bases and J lost 2, with 12 bases in between. Germline CDR1 reads SGHTA; CDR2 reads FQGNSA. The CDR3 sequence is CASSLGDFSTDTQYF. The CDR3 DNA reads TGTGCCAGCAGCTTGGGGGACTTCTCCACAGATACGCAGTATTTT.

The chain employs TRBV25-1 and TRBJ2-2; D gene unclear. The CDR3 loop spans 13 amino acids. Germline V gives CDR1 MGHDK, CDR2 SYGVNS. Trimming stripped 2 bases from V and 9 bases from J, with 10 bases between. The CDR3 reads CASSEDAEWELFF. CDR3 bases: TGTGCCAGCAGTGAAGATGCGGAGTGGGAGCTGTTTTTT.